The clone carrying this TCR beta chain was found many times. Its antigen is not identified. The sample belongs to a study of T cells in Graves' hyperthyroidism and ophthalmopathy. Study-level background: Blood was drawn when the patient was first diagnosed and still untreated. Whole-study findings and limits: Ophthalmopathy was predicted by the model a median of approximately 6.6 months ahead of onset.

The PBMCs were sourced from fresh peripheral blood (approximately 10 ml). The CDR3 regions of TCR beta were amplified from RNA transcripts. HTBI primers were used for first-round RT-PCR of the TCR CDR3. MiXCR was run by TCRdb on the multiplex PCR reads, yielding one entry per CDR3 protein. The table shows hundreds of thousands of distinct CDR3 sequences, with 16% occurring only once. The sequencing input was blood. The sequence was collected from a woman aged 40 to 50 with Graves' ophthalmopathy.

CDR3 sequence (DNA): TGTGCCAGCAGCGAGGACAGGGTCACAGATACGCAGTATTTT. It encodes CASSEDRVTDTQYF. V usage is TRBV9 and J usage is TRBJ2-3; TRBD1 matches 8 bases. The CDR3 sequence is 14 residues long. With V trimmed by 3 bases and J by 2 bases, 2 bases remained unmatched. Per the germline V gene, CDR1 is SGDLS and CDR2 is YYNGEE.